This T cell receptor (beta chain) was sequenced for a study of PD-L1 blockade in urothelial cancer. Generated by immunoSEQ multiplex PCR, the TCRdb table keeps only in-frame clones and is missing some. The repertoire holds some 120,000 clones, approximately 90% seen once, with approximately 3.8% in the top ten. Time point described: peripheral blood 6 weeks after treatment start. Looked up from germline, CDR1 is MNHEY and CDR2 is SVGAGI. Trimming pared 2 bases from V and 4 bases from J, leaving 14 bases between. The CDR3 has 15 amino acids. The TCR originated in a man in his 60s with urothelial cancer. The gene calls are TRBV6-5 and TRBJ2-5; possibly TRBD2 for D (6 bases). The sample here was PBMCs, taken around atezolizumab (anti-PD-L1) treatment. The chain's CDR3 is CASSYGSAGPETQYF. DNA for the CDR3: TGTGCCAGCAGTTACGGATCCGCGGGGCCAGAGACCCAGTACTTC.